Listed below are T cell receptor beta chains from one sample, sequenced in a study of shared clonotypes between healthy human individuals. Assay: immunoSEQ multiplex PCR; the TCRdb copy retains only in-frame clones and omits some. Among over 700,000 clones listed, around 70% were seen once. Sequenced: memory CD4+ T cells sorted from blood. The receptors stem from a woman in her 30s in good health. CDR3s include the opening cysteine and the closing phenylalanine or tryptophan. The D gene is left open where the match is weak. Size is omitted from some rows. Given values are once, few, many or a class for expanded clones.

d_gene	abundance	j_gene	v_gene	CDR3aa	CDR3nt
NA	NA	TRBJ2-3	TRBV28	CASSPILGGDSSTDTQYF	TGTGCCAGCAGTCCTATCCTGGGCGGTGACTCTAGCACAGATACGCAGTATTTT
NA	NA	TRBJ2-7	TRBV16	CASSQSARENEQYF	TGTGCCAGCAGCCAATCTGCGAGAGAAAACGAGCAGTACTTC
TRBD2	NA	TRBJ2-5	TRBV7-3	CASSLFSGGQETQYF	TGTGCCAGCAGCTTATTTTCGGGAGGGCAGGAGACCCAGTACTTC
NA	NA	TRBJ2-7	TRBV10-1	CASSEATFYEQYF	TGCGCCAGCAGTGAGGCGACATTCTACGAGCAGTACTTC
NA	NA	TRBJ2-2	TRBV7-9	CASSLRAGGELFF	TGTGCCAGCAGCTTAAGGGCCGGCGGGGAGCTGTTTTTT
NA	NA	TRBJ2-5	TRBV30	CAWSVRASEETQYF	TGTGCCTGGAGTGTACGGGCGTCCGAAGAGACCCAGTACTTC
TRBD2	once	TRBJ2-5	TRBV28	CASRPLAGAVETQYF	TGTGCCAGCAGACCTCTAGCGGGAGCGGTGGAGACCCAGTACTTC
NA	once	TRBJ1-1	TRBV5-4	CASSLDQENTEAFF	TGTGCCAGCAGCTTGGACCAGGAGAACACTGAAGCTTTCTTT
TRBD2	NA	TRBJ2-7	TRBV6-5	CASSPGLAGGHQYF	TGTGCCAGCAGTCCCGGGCTAGCGGGAGGGCACCAGTACTTC
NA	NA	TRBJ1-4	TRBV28	CASSWVYEKLFF	TGTGCCAGCAGTTGGGTCTATGAAAAACTGTTTTTT
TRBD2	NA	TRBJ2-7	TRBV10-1	CASSESRTSGRVEQYF	TGCGCCAGCAGTGAGTCGAGAACTAGCGGGAGGGTTGAGCAGTACTTC
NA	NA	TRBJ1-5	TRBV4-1	CASSLRTANQPQHF	TGCGCCAGCAGCCTTCGGACAGCCAATCAGCCCCAGCATTTT
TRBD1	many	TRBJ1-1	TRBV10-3	CAISESTGGAGTEAFF	TGTGCCATCAGTGAGTCGACAGGGGGCGCGGGCACTGAAGCTTTCTTT
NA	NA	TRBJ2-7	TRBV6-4	CASSEGVGGAYEQYF	TGTGCCAGCAGTGAGGGGGTCGGGGGAGCCTACGAGCAGTACTTC
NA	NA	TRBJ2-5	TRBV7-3	CASSSKAIGPGETQYF	TGTGCCAGCAGCTCCAAAGCGATAGGCCCGGGAGAGACCCAGTACTTC
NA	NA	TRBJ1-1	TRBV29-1	CSGGRMNTEAFF	TGCAGCGGTGGACGCATGAACACTGAAGCTTTCTTT
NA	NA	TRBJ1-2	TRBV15	CATSRGPGTLSGYTF	TGTGCCACCAGCAGAGGACCCGGGACCCTATCGGGCTACACCTTC
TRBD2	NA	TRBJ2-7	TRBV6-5	CASSYSRGFHYEQYF	TGTGCCAGCAGTTACTCGCGGGGGTTTCACTACGAGCAGTACTTC
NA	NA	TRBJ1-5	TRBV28	CASRIYNQPQHF	TGTGCCAGCAGAATCTACAATCAGCCCCAGCATTTT
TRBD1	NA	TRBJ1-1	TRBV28	CASRRTGGYAEAFF	TGTGCCAGCAGGCGGACAGGGGGCTACGCTGAAGCTTTCTTT
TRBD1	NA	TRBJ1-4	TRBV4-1	CASSQVGQGDEKLFF	TGCGCCAGCAGCCAAGTCGGACAGGGTGACGAAAAACTGTTTTTT
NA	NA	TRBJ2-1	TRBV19	CASSMFRESYNEQFF	TGTGCCAGTAGTATGTTCCGGGAGTCTTACAATGAGCAGTTCTTC
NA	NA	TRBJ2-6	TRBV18	CASSPPTSSSGANVLTF	TGTGCCAGCTCACCACCGACTAGTAGCTCTGGGGCCAACGTCCTGACTTTC
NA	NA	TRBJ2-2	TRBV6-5	CASTLQGLNTGELFF	TGTGCCAGCACCCTCCAGGGCCTGAACACCGGGGAGCTGTTTTTT
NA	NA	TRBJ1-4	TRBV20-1	CSASDEKLFF	TGCAGTGCTTCGGATGAAAAACTGTTTTTT
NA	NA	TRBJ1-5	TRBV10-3	CAISRPLHRRYSNQPQHF	TGTGCCATCAGTCGGCCTCTCCATCGACGGTATAGCAATCAGCCCCAGCATTTT
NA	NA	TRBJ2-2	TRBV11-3	CASSFAMGELFF	TGTGCCAGCAGCTTCGCGATGGGGGAGCTGTTTTTT
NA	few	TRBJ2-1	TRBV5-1	CASRKRQESSYNEQFF	TGCGCCAGCAGGAAGAGACAGGAGAGCTCCTACAATGAGCAGTTCTTC
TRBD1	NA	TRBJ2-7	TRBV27	CASSKGLWDRTYEQYF	TGTGCCAGCAGTAAGGGATTGTGGGACAGAACCTACGAGCAGTACTTC